The clone carrying this T cell receptor beta chain was counted between two and nine times. There are 12 residues in the CDR3. From germline, CDR1 is MNHEY and CDR2 SMNVEV (reference sequence). V shed 2 bases and J shed 6 bases, with 7 bases lying between them. The data originate from a study of cytomegalovirus exposure and HLA in healthy donors. PCR used 60 Vbeta primers and 13 Jbeta primers. Here immunoSEQ multiplex PCR was the method, and the copy in TCRdb shows in-frame clones only, minus some. The sample includes under 90,000 clones, approximately 82% of them seen just once. The sample consisted of PBMCs. The receptor's source is a man aged 40-49 years in good health and CMV-seronegative. The rearrangement uses TRBV27 and TRBJ1-2, with unresolved D. CDR3 protein: CASSLGGDGYTF. The CDR3 DNA follows: TGTGCCAGCAGTTTAGGTGGAGATGGCTACACCTTC.